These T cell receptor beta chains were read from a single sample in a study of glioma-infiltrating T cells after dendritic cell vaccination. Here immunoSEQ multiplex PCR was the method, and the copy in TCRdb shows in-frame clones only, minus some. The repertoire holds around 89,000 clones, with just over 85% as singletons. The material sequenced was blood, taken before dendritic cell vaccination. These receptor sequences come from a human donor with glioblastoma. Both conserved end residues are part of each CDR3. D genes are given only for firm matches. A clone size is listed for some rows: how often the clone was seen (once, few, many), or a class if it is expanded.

TGCAGCGTTGAAGTGGAGGGTCCCGAGCAGTACTTC	CSVEVEGPEQYF	.	TRBV29-1	TRBJ2-7	.
TGTGCCAGCAGCGTAGTAGGTGGAGCCCAAGAGACCCAGTACTTC	CASSVVGGAQETQYF	.	TRBV9	TRBJ2-5	.
TGCGCCAGCAGCTCGGGGGATCAGATAGATACGCAGTATTTT	CASSSGDQIDTQYF	.	TRBV5-1	TRBJ2-3	.
TGCGCCAGCAGCTTGAGTACAGGGCCCTACAATGAGCAGTTCTTC	CASSLSTGPYNEQFF	.	TRBV5-1	TRBJ2-1	.
TGTGCCAGCACCCTAGGGGGGGGCCGGAATGAGCAGTTCTTC	CASTLGGGRNEQFF	.	TRBV28	TRBJ2-1	.
TGTGCCACCAGCAGCGGACAGGGGGCTTCCTACGAGCAGTACTTC	CATSSGQGASYEQYF	.	TRBV15	TRBJ2-7	TRBD1
TGTGCCAGTAGTATAGAGCCAGGTCCTGGCAATGAGCAGTTCTTC	CASSIEPGPGNEQFF	.	TRBV19	TRBJ2-1	.
TGTGCCAGCAGCTTGGTATTCCAGGGGGGTTTTGATGGCTACACCTTC	CASSLVFQGGFDGYTF	.	TRBV5-4	TRBJ1-2	TRBD1
TGTGCCAGCAGCACCCGAATTGGACAGGGGACGCAGACCCAGTACTTC	CASSTRIGQGTQTQYF	.	TRBV13	TRBJ2-5	TRBD1
TGTGCCAGCAGTTTAACCCAGACAGGGAGGGGCTACACCTTC	CASSLTQTGRGYTF	once	TRBV28	TRBJ1-2	TRBD1
TGCAGCGTTGAAGATTTGGACCTATCGACAGGGGACCTGGGGGGCTACACCTTC	CSVEDLDLSTGDLGGYTF	.	TRBV29-1	TRBJ1-2	TRBD1
TGCAGTGCTACCGCGGGGTTTCAGCATTTT	CSATAGFQHF	.	TRBV20-1	TRBJ1-5	.
TGTGCCACTACGGGACAGGGGTCGGATACGCAGTATTTT	CATTGQGSDTQYF	few	TRBV6-4	TRBJ2-3	TRBD1
TGTGCCAGCAGCGCAGGGTTCATGAACACTGAAGCTTTCTTT	CASSAGFMNTEAFF	.	TRBV2	TRBJ1-1	.
TGTGCCAGCAGCTTAAAGGAGGGGAGCAATCAGCCCCAGCATTTT	CASSLKEGSNQPQHF	.	TRBV7-8	TRBJ1-5	.
TGTGCCAGCAGCCAGGTCCCTAGCGTTGGCTCCTACGAGCAGTACTTC	CASSQVPSVGSYEQYF	once	TRBV4-2	TRBJ2-7	.
TGTGCCAGCAGTGAGGGTCCGGGAGACGGCACAGATACGCAGTATTTT	CASSEGPGDGTDTQYF	.	TRBV6-4	TRBJ2-3	.
TGCAGCGTTGACTGGGACAGGGGAAGAACTGAAGCTTTCTTT	CSVDWDRGRTEAFF	.	TRBV29-1	TRBJ1-1	TRBD1
TGTGCCAGCAGTTCAAGGCGGAGGGGCCGGGGCTACACCTTC	CASSSRRRGRGYTF	.	TRBV28	TRBJ1-2	.
TGCTCAGGGGGCTTTTCTTACGAGCAGTACTTC	CSGGFSYEQYF	once	TRBV15	TRBJ2-7	TRBD1
TGTGCCAGCAGCTTCGGACTCCTTAGCTCTGGAAACACCATATATTTT	CASSFGLLSSGNTIYF	.	TRBV5-6	TRBJ1-3	.
TGTGCCAGCAGCTTAGGACTAAAAGAGACCCAGTACTTC	CASSLGLKETQYF	.	TRBV7-2	TRBJ2-5	.
TGTGCCAGCAGCTTAGCGCAACAGGGTTCTTCACCCCTCCACTTT	CASSLAQQGSSPLHF	.	TRBV7-9	TRBJ1-6	.
TGTGCCAGCAGTGACTCTAGCGGGGGGGCCAATGAGCAGTTCTTC	CASSDSSGGANEQFF	once	TRBV6-5	TRBJ2-1	TRBD2
TGTGCCACCAGCGGGGGACTCCGTTCTGGTACCAACACAAAAAATGAGCAGTTCTTC	CATSGGLRSGTNTKNEQFF	.	TRBV15	TRBJ2-1	.
TGTGCCAGCTCACCCGGGACTAGCGGGAGGGCGAAGATAGATACGCAGTATTTT	CASSPGTSGRAKIDTQYF	.	TRBV2	TRBJ2-3	TRBD2
TGTGCCAGCTCACCTTCTAGCGCCTACAATGAGCAGTTCTTC	CASSPSSAYNEQFF	.	TRBV18	TRBJ2-1	.
TGTGCCAGCAGGCCCCTGGGGCGGACAAATCAGCCCCAGCATTTT	CASRPLGRTNQPQHF	.	TRBV27	TRBJ1-5	.
TGTGCCAGCAGTTTGCGCCCCATGAACCGACAGGGTACTAATTCACCCCTCCACTTT	CASSLRPMNRQGTNSPLHF	.	TRBV27	TRBJ1-6	TRBD1
TGTGCCAGCAGCGGACTAGCGGGGGCGGAGACCCAGTACTTC	CASSGLAGAETQYF	.	TRBV6-5	TRBJ2-5	TRBD2
TGTGCCAGCAGTGATGGCAGGAATGAGCAGTTCTTC	CASSDGRNEQFF	.	TRBV2	TRBJ2-1	.
TGTGCCAGTAGTATATATCGGGGGGCGCTTGATGGCTACACCTTC	CASSIYRGALDGYTF	once	TRBV19	TRBJ1-2	.
TGTGCCAGTAGCGACAGTTTGGACTACGAGCAGTACTTC	CASSDSLDYEQYF	.	TRBV19	TRBJ2-7	.
TGTGCCACCAGCAGCCGGACAGGGAGCGGCTACACCTTC	CATSSRTGSGYTF	few	TRBV15	TRBJ1-2	TRBD1
TGTGCCATAAATAGCGGGGGCCTTCAAGAGACCCAGTACTTC	CAINSGGLQETQYF	.	TRBV10-3	TRBJ2-5	TRBD2
TGTGCCAGCAGCTTATCGGGGAGTAGCGGGGGATTTTACAATGAGCAGTTCTTC	CASSLSGSSGGFYNEQFF	.	TRBV13	TRBJ2-1	TRBD2
TGCGCCAGCAGTGAACTGACTAGCGGGCCAGTTACCTACAATGAGCAGTTCTTC	CASSELTSGPVTYNEQFF	.	TRBV10-2	TRBJ2-1	TRBD2
TGTGCCAGCAGCCAAGATGGGGGACTAGCGGGCCCGACTTTCACAGATACGCAGTATTTT	CASSQDGGLAGPTFTDTQYF	.	TRBV14	TRBJ2-3	TRBD2
TGTGCCAGCTCACCATCCTCGGGAGGCGGCTACACCTTC	CASSPSSGGGYTF	.	TRBV18	TRBJ1-2	.
TGTGCCAGCAACCCTCCGGGACAGGAGGTTGAGCAGTTCTTC	CASNPPGQEVEQFF	.	TRBV6-6	TRBJ2-1	TRBD1
TGTGCCAGCAGTGCCTACGGCGGGGGGGGCTACGAGCAGTACTTC	CASSAYGGGGYEQYF	.	TRBV6-6	TRBJ2-7	TRBD2
TGTGCCAGCAGCACTAAGGCCGGGGTGACCTACGAGCAGTACTTC	CASSTKAGVTYEQYF	.	TRBV7-2	TRBJ2-7	.
TGTGCCAGCAGTTACGGCACCAACTATGGCTACACCTTC	CASSYGTNYGYTF	.	TRBV6-5	TRBJ1-2	.
TGTGCCAGCAGTTCGGGTTCGGCAGGGTTGGGCACTGAAGCTTTCTTT	CASSSGSAGLGTEAFF	.	TRBV28	TRBJ1-1	.
TGCGCCAGCAGCTTGGGGACAGGACCTAATGAAAAACTGTTTTTT	CASSLGTGPNEKLFF	.	TRBV5-1	TRBJ1-4	TRBD1
TGTGCCAGCAGCCAGCGGGGGCAGGGGAATTCACCCCTCCACTTT	CASSQRGQGNSPLHF	.	TRBV7-9	TRBJ1-6	.